This TCR beta chain was captured in a study of OX40 agonist ivuxolimab in advanced cancers. Germline values: CDR1 MNHEY, CDR2 SVGAGI. V was shortened by 7 bases and J by 0 bases, with 10 bases between the two germline ends. The CDR3 contains 14 residues. Measured with immunoSEQ multiplex PCR; TCRdb has only the in-frame clones, and not every one. The sample lists approximately 40,000 clones, approximately 90% seen once, with around 13% in the top ten. The sample here was CD4+ or CD8+ T cells sorted from blood, taken in a trial of the OX40 agonist ivuxolimab. This chain joins TRBV6-5 and TRBJ1-5; no definite D call. The receptor's source is an adult with an advanced solid tumor such as melanoma, head and neck, liver or kidney cancer. CDR3 coding DNA: TGTGCCAGCACGAACCTACATAGCAATCAGCCCCAGCATTTT. Protein: CASTNLHSNQPQHF.